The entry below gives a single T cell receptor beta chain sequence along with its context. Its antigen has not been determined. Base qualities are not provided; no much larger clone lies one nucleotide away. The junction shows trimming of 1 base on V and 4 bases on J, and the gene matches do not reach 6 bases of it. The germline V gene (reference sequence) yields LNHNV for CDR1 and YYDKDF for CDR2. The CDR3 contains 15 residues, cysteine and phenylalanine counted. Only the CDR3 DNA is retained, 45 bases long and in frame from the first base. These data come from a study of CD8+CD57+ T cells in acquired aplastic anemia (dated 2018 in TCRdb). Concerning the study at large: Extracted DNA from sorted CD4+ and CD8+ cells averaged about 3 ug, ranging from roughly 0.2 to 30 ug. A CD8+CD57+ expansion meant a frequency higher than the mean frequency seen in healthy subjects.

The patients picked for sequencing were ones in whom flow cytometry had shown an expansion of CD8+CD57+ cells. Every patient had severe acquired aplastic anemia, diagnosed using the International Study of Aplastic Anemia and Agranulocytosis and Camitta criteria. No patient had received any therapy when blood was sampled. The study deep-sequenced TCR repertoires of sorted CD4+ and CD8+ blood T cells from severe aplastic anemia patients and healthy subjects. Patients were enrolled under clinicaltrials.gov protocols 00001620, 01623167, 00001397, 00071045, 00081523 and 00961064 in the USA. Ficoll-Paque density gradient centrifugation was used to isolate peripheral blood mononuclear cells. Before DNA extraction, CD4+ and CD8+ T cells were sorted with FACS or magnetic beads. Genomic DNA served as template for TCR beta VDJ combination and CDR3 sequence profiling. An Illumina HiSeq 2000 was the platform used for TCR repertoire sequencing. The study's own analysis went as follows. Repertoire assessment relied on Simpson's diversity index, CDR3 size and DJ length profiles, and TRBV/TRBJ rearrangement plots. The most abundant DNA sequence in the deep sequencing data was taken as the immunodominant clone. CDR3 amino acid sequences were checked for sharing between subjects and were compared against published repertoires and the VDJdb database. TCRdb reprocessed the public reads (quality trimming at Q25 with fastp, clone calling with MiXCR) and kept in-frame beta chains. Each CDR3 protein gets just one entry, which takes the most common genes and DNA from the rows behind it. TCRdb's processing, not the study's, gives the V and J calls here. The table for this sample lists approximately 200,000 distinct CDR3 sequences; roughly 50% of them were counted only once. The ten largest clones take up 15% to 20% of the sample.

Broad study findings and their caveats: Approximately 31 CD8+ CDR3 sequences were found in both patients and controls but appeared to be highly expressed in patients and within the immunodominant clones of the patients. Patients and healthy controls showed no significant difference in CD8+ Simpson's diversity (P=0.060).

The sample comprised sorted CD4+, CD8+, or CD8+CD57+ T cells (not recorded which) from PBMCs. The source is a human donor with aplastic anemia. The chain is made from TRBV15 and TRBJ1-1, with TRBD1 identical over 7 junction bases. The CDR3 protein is CATSRGRQGSTEAFF. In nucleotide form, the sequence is TGTGCCACCAGCAGAGGCCGACAGGGTTCCACTGAAGCTTTCTTT.